This entry lists 19 T cell receptor beta chains sequenced from one sample in a study of cytomegalovirus exposure and HLA in healthy donors. In the PCR, 60 Vbeta and 13 Jbeta primers were used. This table comes from immunoSEQ multiplex PCR, and its TCRdb copy is limited to in-frame clones, with some not included. The data contain 90,000 to 110,000 clones, roughly three quarters of them singletons. Sequencing input: PBMCs. The receptors shown here come from a woman between 45 and 60 years old in good health and CMV-seropositive.

The V and J genes are TRBV6-5 and TRBJ2-7; no firm D call. In germline, CDR1 is MNHEY, CDR2 SVGAGI. The ends were cut back, 4 bases at V and 5 bases at J, with 12 bases in the middle. There are 13 residues in the CDR3. The CDR3 loop is CASSSIRYDEQYF. Here the CDR3 DNA reads TGTGCCAGCAGTTCTATCCGATACGACGAGCAGTACTTC.

The chain employs TRBV10-3 and TRBJ1-1, with 7 bases identical to TRBD1. The ends lost 6 bases at V and 2 bases at J; junction bases unmatched: 6. Per germline, CDR1 ENHRY and CDR2 SYGVKD. The CDR3 contains 14 residues. CDR3: CAIREDRRNTEAFF. The DNA for the CDR3 is TGTGCCATCAGAGAGGACAGGAGAAACACTGAAGCTTTCTTT.

The chain employs TRBV7-2 and TRBJ2-7; TRBD1 matches 9 bases. V was pared by 6 bases and J by 5 bases, with 8 bases of the junction left unmatched. Germline V gene lookup returns CDR1 SGHTA and CDR2 FQGNSA. This CDR3 is 14 amino acids long. The CDR3 protein is CASRFDRGWNEQYF. The DNA for the CDR3 is TGTGCCAGCAGATTCGACAGGGGGTGGAACGAGCAGTACTTC.

J is TRBJ2-7 and V is TRBV5-1; TRBD1 matches at 7 bases. The CDR3 contains 14 residues. J gave up 3 bases and V 5 bases, and 8 bases lay outside the gene matches. The germline V gene encodes CDR1 SGHRS and CDR2 YFSETQ. In DNA, the CDR3 is TGCGCCAGCAGTATACCGGGACAGAGCTACGAGCAGTACTTC. Translation: CASSIPGQSYEQYF.

The rearrangement uses TRBV2 and TRBJ2-5, with D tentatively TRBD2 (6 bases). The CDR3 covers 14 residues. In germline, CDR1 is SNHLY, CDR2 FYNNEI. V was clipped by 2 bases and J by 1 base, with 8 bases between them. This CDR3 reads CASSEIGGQETQYF. In DNA, the CDR3 is TGTGCCAGCAGTGAAATCGGGGGCCAAGAGACCCAGTACTTC. Combining the CDR3 with reference TRBV2 and TRBJ2-5 gives the whole variable domain EPEVTQTPSHQVTQMGQEVILRCVPISNHLYFYWYRQILGQKVEFLVSFYNNEISEKSEIFDDQFSVERPDGSNFTLKIRSTKLEDSAMYFCASSEIGGQETQYFGPGTRLLVL.

The chain's CDR3 is CASSPHREPTEAFF. The CDR3 nucleotides read TGTGCCAGCAGCCCTCACAGGGAGCCCACTGAAGCTTTCTTT. V and J are TRBV5-5 and TRBJ1-1; D is perhaps TRBD1 (6 bases). CDR3 length: 14 residues. Germline CDR1 reads SGHKS; CDR2 reads YYEKEE (reference sequence). Trimming took 4 bases from V and 4 from J, leaving 14 bases between them.

The rearrangement links TRBV12-5 to TRBJ2-1; the match to TRBD2 covers 13 bases. Germline CDR1 and CDR2: LGHNT and FRNRAP. The CDR3 has 13 residues. V was pared by 6 bases and J by 12 bases, with 5 bases of the junction left unmatched. The CDR3 DNA reads as TGTGCTAGTGGATACGGACTAGCGGGAGTGCAGTTCTTC. It is translated as CASGYGLAGVQFF.

This clone was detected once. The rearrangement links TRBV9 to TRBJ2-3; 8 nucleotides line up with TRBD2. The junction had 6 bases not matched to a gene; V was cut back by 0 bases and J by 6 bases. The CDR3 is made up of 15 amino acids. The germline V gene has CDR1 SGDLS and CDR2 YYNGEE. CDR3 amino acids: CASSVGTGGPDTQYF. The DNA for the CDR3 is TGTGCCAGCAGCGTAGGGACGGGGGGGCCGGATACGCAGTATTTT.

The chain combines TRBV4-2 with TRBJ1-6; no clear D. CDR1 and CDR2 from the germline V gene are LGHNA and YNFKEQ. The CDR3 is 17 amino acids. V was pared by 0 bases and J by 1 base, with 10 bases between. This chain's CDR3 is CASSQDAQPSYNSPLHF. Written as DNA, the CDR3 is TGTGCCAGCAGCCAAGATGCACAGCCTTCCTATAATTCACCCCTCCACTTT.

The J gene is TRBJ2-5, the V gene TRBV5-1; D possibly corresponds to TRBD1 (6 bases). V lost 4 bases, J lost 2 bases, and 12 bases lay in between. Looked up from germline, CDR1 is SGHRS and CDR2 is YFSETQ. The CDR3 is 14 amino acids. CDR3 sequence reads: CASSPGQLQETQYF. The CDR3 region has the DNA TGCGCCAGCAGCCCCGGACAGCTTCAAGAGACCCAGTACTTC.

As to this clone: At one end the junction does not follow the germline gene, possibly because of a read error. The rearrangement links TRBV7-9 to TRBJ2-1, with TRBD1 matching 7 bases. Germline CDR1 is SEHNR and CDR2 is FQNEAQ (reference sequence). The CDR3 runs 14 residues. The CDR3 DNA is TGTTCCAGCAGCCGCAGGGGGAAAGGCAATGAGCAGTTCTTC. It translates to CSSSRRGKGNEQFF.

The chain joins TRBV7-2 to TRBJ1-6; D remains ambiguous. The V and J ends lost 2 bases and 10 bases respectively, with 6 bases between them. This CDR3 contains 12 residues. CDR1 is SGHTA, CDR2 FQGNSA, per germline. The CDR3, as DNA: TGTGCCAGCAGCTTACCTAGGTCACCCCTCCACTTT. This sequence encodes CASSLPRSPLHF. The entire variable domain, with the rest obtained from reference TRBV7-2 and TRBJ1-6, is as follows: GAGVSQSPSNKVTEKGKDVELRCDPISGHTALYWYRQSLGQGLEFLIYFQGNSAPDKSGLPSDRFSAERTGGSVSTLTIQRTQQEDSAVYLCASSLPRSPLHFGNGTRLTVT.

V gene TRBV2 combines with J gene TRBJ1-1, with 7 bases that match TRBD1. CDR1 SNHLY and CDR2 FYNNEI come from the germline V gene. Trimming took 8 bases from V and 4 from J; bases not matched to a gene: 4. The CDR3 runs 12 residues. CDR3: CASGTDPTEAFF. CDR3 in DNA: TGTGCCAGCGGGACAGATCCCACTGAAGCTTTCTTT.

This chain uses TRBV7-2 with TRBJ2-7, with 10 bases aligning to TRBD2. The trim removed 5 bases at V and 2 bases at J, leaving 9 bases unmatched. Germline V gene sequence: CDR1 SGHTA, CDR2 FQGNSA. The CDR3 runs 16 residues. The CDR3 DNA follows: TGTGCCAGCAGCACCCAGCGGGAGGGTTCTCCCTACGAGCAGTACTTC. Its translation is CASSTQREGSPYEQYF.

The chain carries TRBV5-1 and TRBJ2-2; D possibly corresponds to TRBD1 (5 bases). V dropped 1 base and J dropped 5 bases, with 12 bases sitting between them. CDR1 is SGHRS, CDR2 YFSETQ, per germline. The CDR3 extends over 15 amino acids. DNA of the CDR3: TGCGCCAGCAGCTTGTTGCGGACACAAACCGGGGAGCTGTTTTTT. Translated, it gives CASSLLRTQTGELFF. Full variable domain (remainder filled in from reference TRBV5-1 and TRBJ2-2): KAGVTQTPRYLIKTRGQQVTLSCSPISGHRSVSWYQQTPGQGLQFLFEYFSETQRNKGNFPGRFSGRQFSNSRSEMNVSTLELGDSALYLCASSLLRTQTGELFFGEGSRLTVL.

This clone was counted a few times. One end of the junction fails to match germline, which may point to a read error. V is TRBV7-7 and J is TRBJ1-1; D possibly corresponds to TRBD1 (5 bases). The CDR3 has 13 residues. Germline-derived CDR1 and CDR2 are SSHAT and FNYEAQ (reference sequence). For the CDR3, the DNA is TGTGCTAGCAGCCCCAGTGGGACTGCGGAAGCTTTCTTT. This sequence encodes CASSPSGTAEAFF.

The gene calls are TRBV4-2 and TRBJ2-1, with 7 bases lining up with TRBD1. This CDR3 comprises 16 residues. Germline CDR1 LGHNA, CDR2 YNFKEQ. V was clipped by 2 bases and J by 0 bases; unmatched bases: 4. The CDR3 protein is CASSQPQGSSYNEQFF. CDR3 nucleotide sequence: TGTGCCAGCAGCCAACCACAGGGGAGCTCCTACAATGAGCAGTTCTTC.

This clone was observed once. The chain uses TRBV19 and TRBJ2-1; 9 bases fit TRBD1. V trimming: 5 bases; J trimming: 9 bases; junction bases outside the gene matches: 11. The CDR3 is made up of 15 amino acids. Germline CDR1 and CDR2: LNHDA and SQIVND (reference sequence). CDR3 coding DNA: TGTGCCAGTAGTCCCCTAGGGACAGGGAGCACTGAGCAGTTCTTC. Translated, it gives CASSPLGTGSTEQFF.

This clone was counted only a few times. The V and J genes are TRBV4-3 and TRBJ1-1; TRBD1 is a possible D gene (5 bases). Germline V gene lookup returns CDR1 LGHNA and CDR2 YSLEER. CDR3 length: 10 residues. Deletions cut 10 bases from V and 8 bases from J, with 11 bases between. The CDR3 region has the DNA TGCGCCACCAGGGCCTTGGAAGCTTTCTTT. Translating it yields CATRALEAFF.